The rows below give T cell receptor beta chains drawn from one sample of a study of blood T cell repertoires in COVID-19. Assay: immunoSEQ multiplex PCR; the TCRdb copy retains only in-frame clones and omits some. The top ten clones hold roughly 20% of a sample with about 130,000 clones, approximately 80% of them seen once. Specimen: peripheral blood. These receptors came from an elderly man with acute or convalescent COVID-19. CDR3s include the opening cysteine and the closing phenylalanine or tryptophan. Each record gives: CDR3 DNA, CDR3 protein, D gene, J gene, V gene, clone size. D genes are given only for firm matches. A row's size may be missing; if present it is once, few, many or a size class.

CDR3nt: TGTGCCAGCAGCTCCCGGGACAGGATCTTATCAGGAGAGACCCAGTACTTC
CDR3aa: CASSSRDRILSGETQYF
d_gene: TRBD1
j_gene: TRBJ2-5
v_gene: TRBV3-1/TRBV3-2
abundance: once

CDR3nt: TGTGCCAGCAGGCCGGGACAGGGGGGGTACGAGCAGTACTTC
CDR3aa: CASRPGQGGYEQYF
d_gene: TRBD1
j_gene: TRBJ2-7
v_gene: TRBV6-5
abundance: few

CDR3nt: TGTGCCAGCAGTGATGAGGTAGCGGGGACCCACGAGCAGTACTTC
CDR3aa: CASSDEVAGTHEQYF
d_gene: TRBD2
j_gene: TRBJ2-7
v_gene: TRBV2
abundance: few

CDR3nt: TGTGCCAGCAGCTTAGCGCGAGGGAACACTGAAGCTTTCTTT
CDR3aa: CASSLARGNTEAFF
d_gene: -
j_gene: TRBJ1-1
v_gene: TRBV7-2
abundance: -

CDR3nt: TGTGCCAGCAGCCAAGATCCCGCACAACCGGGGGGCTACACCTTC
CDR3aa: CASSQDPAQPGGYTF
d_gene: -
j_gene: TRBJ1-2
v_gene: TRBV4-2
abundance: once

CDR3nt: TGTGCCAGCTCACCATCCGGGAGGCTAGCGGGTTTCCAAGAGACCCAGTACTTC
CDR3aa: CASSPSGRLAGFQETQYF
d_gene: TRBD2
j_gene: TRBJ2-5
v_gene: TRBV18
abundance: -

CDR3nt: TGCAGCGTTGCCCGGGACTCGCGATCCGGTGAGCAGTTCTTC
CDR3aa: CSVARDSRSGEQFF
d_gene: -
j_gene: TRBJ2-1
v_gene: TRBV29-1
abundance: -

CDR3nt: TGCGCCAGCAGCTTGGGCGGACAGGGGGAGAATGAGCAGTTCTTC
CDR3aa: CASSLGGQGENEQFF
d_gene: TRBD1
j_gene: TRBJ2-1
v_gene: TRBV5-1
abundance: -

CDR3nt: TGTGCCAGCAGCTTAGATCGGTGGACACTCTCGACAGATACGCAGTATTTT
CDR3aa: CASSLDRWTLSTDTQYF
d_gene: -
j_gene: TRBJ2-3
v_gene: TRBV11-2
abundance: -

CDR3nt: TGTGCCACCGCAAACAGACAGGGGCAGAACACTGAAGCTTTCTTT
CDR3aa: CATANRQGQNTEAFF
d_gene: TRBD1
j_gene: TRBJ1-1
v_gene: TRBV5-4
abundance: -

CDR3nt: TGTGCCAGCAGCCAAGGATTTGGAGGGAGCTCCTACAATGAGCAGTTCTTC
CDR3aa: CASSQGFGGSSYNEQFF
d_gene: -
j_gene: TRBJ2-1
v_gene: TRBV3-1/TRBV3-2
abundance: -

CDR3nt: TGTGCCAGCAGTGACTCGGGACAGCCCAAATACACCGGGGAGCTGTTTTTT
CDR3aa: CASSDSGQPKYTGELFF
d_gene: TRBD1
j_gene: TRBJ2-2
v_gene: TRBV6-4
abundance: -

CDR3nt: TGCGCCAGCAGTACAGGGGTCCAAGAGACCCAGTACTTC
CDR3aa: CASSTGVQETQYF
d_gene: TRBD1
j_gene: TRBJ2-5
v_gene: TRBV5-1
abundance: -

CDR3nt: TGTGCCACCAGCAGGGGAGGGACTGGCCTTTACGAGCAGTACTTC
CDR3aa: CATSRGGTGLYEQYF
d_gene: TRBD2
j_gene: TRBJ2-7
v_gene: TRBV15
abundance: -

CDR3nt: TGTGCCAGCAGCCCACCAGGCACCGGGGAGCTGTTTTTT
CDR3aa: CASSPPGTGELFF
d_gene: -
j_gene: TRBJ2-2
v_gene: TRBV7-3
abundance: -

CDR3nt: TGTGCCAGCAGTCGCCCTCCAGGGGAAGACACCATATATTTT
CDR3aa: CASSRPPGEDTIYF
d_gene: -
j_gene: TRBJ1-3
v_gene: TRBV28
abundance: -

CDR3nt: TGTGCCAGCAGCTTAAAGCGGGGGGCAGGCAATGAGCAGTTCTTC
CDR3aa: CASSLKRGAGNEQFF
d_gene: TRBD2
j_gene: TRBJ2-1
v_gene: TRBV5-4
abundance: -

CDR3nt: TGTGCCAGCAGGACTAGCGGGTTTTACGAGCAGTACTTC
CDR3aa: CASRTSGFYEQYF
d_gene: TRBD2
j_gene: TRBJ2-7
v_gene: TRBV2
abundance: -

CDR3nt: TGTGCCAGCAGCCCCATAGACAGGGGGAACACTGAAGCTTTCTTT
CDR3aa: CASSPIDRGNTEAFF
d_gene: TRBD1
j_gene: TRBJ1-1
v_gene: TRBV5-5
abundance: -

CDR3nt: TGTGCCAGTTCATCGACAGGGGCTGTCTATGGCTACACCTTC
CDR3aa: CASSSTGAVYGYTF
d_gene: TRBD1
j_gene: TRBJ1-2
v_gene: TRBV19
abundance: -

CDR3nt: TGTGCCAGCAGCTTAGCAGGGGGCAAGGGTTCACCCCTCCACTTT
CDR3aa: CASSLAGGKGSPLHF
d_gene: TRBD1
j_gene: TRBJ1-6
v_gene: TRBV7-8
abundance: -

CDR3nt: TGTGCCAGCAGCCCGGGGACAGGGACAGATACGCAGTATTTT
CDR3aa: CASSPGTGTDTQYF
d_gene: TRBD1
j_gene: TRBJ2-3
v_gene: TRBV5-4
abundance: -

CDR3nt: TGTGCCACCAGTGATTTAACGACAGGGAAGCAGTTCTTC
CDR3aa: CATSDLTTGKQFF
d_gene: TRBD1
j_gene: TRBJ2-1
v_gene: TRBV24-1
abundance: many

CDR3nt: TGTGCCAGCAGCCAAGATCTGAGACAGACCTACCGACCCGCTCGTACAAAGAAGACCTATGGCTACACCTTC
CDR3aa: CASSQDLRQTYRPARTKKTYGYTF
d_gene: -
j_gene: TRBJ1-2
v_gene: TRBV3-1/TRBV3-2
abundance: -

CDR3nt: TGTGCCAGCAGCCTTCGGGGCACTGAAGCTTTCTTT
CDR3aa: CASSLRGTEAFF
d_gene: -
j_gene: TRBJ1-1
v_gene: TRBV27
abundance: -

CDR3nt: TGTGCCAGTACCCCGGGACAGGGCTCGTATTCACCCCTCCACTTT
CDR3aa: CASTPGQGSYSPLHF
d_gene: TRBD1
j_gene: TRBJ1-6
v_gene: TRBV19
abundance: few

CDR3nt: TGTGCCAGCAGCCAAGAAGAGTTAGTATACAATGAGCAGTTCTTC
CDR3aa: CASSQEELVYNEQFF
d_gene: -
j_gene: TRBJ2-1
v_gene: TRBV4-2
abundance: -

CDR3nt: TGTGCCAGCAGCCAAGGAACGGGCAATCAGCCCCAGCATTTT
CDR3aa: CASSQGTGNQPQHF
d_gene: -
j_gene: TRBJ1-5
v_gene: TRBV3-1/TRBV3-2
abundance: few

CDR3nt: TGTGCCAGCAGCCCGGGGGCCTACGAGCAGTACTTC
CDR3aa: CASSPGAYEQYF
d_gene: -
j_gene: TRBJ2-7
v_gene: TRBV7-8
abundance: -

CDR3nt: TGCGCCAGCAGCTCGGACAGGTTGGGCCTCCTTAACTATGGCTACACCTTC
CDR3aa: CASSSDRLGLLNYGYTF
d_gene: TRBD1
j_gene: TRBJ1-2
v_gene: TRBV5-1
abundance: -

CDR3nt: TGCGCCAGCAGCTGGACCTCGGGGGAGACCCAGTACTTC
CDR3aa: CASSWTSGETQYF
d_gene: -
j_gene: TRBJ2-5
v_gene: TRBV5-1
abundance: once

CDR3nt: TGTGCCACCGCAGGACAGGGTTCGGCTGAGCAGTTCTTC
CDR3aa: CATAGQGSAEQFF
d_gene: TRBD1
j_gene: TRBJ2-1
v_gene: TRBV15
abundance: -

CDR3nt: TGCGCCAGCAGCCAGCCGGGGACAGGGGTCAATGAGCAGTTCTTC
CDR3aa: CASSQPGTGVNEQFF
d_gene: TRBD1
j_gene: TRBJ2-1
v_gene: TRBV4-1
abundance: -

CDR3nt: TGCGCCAGCAAAAGACGGGTCTGGAATCAGCCCCAGCATTTT
CDR3aa: CASKRRVWNQPQHF
d_gene: -
j_gene: TRBJ1-5
v_gene: TRBV10-1
abundance: -

CDR3nt: TGTGCCAGCAGCTTAGCGCGGACAGGGGGGATTTGGGAGCAGTTCTTC
CDR3aa: CASSLARTGGIWEQFF
d_gene: TRBD1
j_gene: TRBJ2-1
v_gene: TRBV7-9
abundance: -

CDR3nt: TGTGCCAGCAGTCTAAGACAGGGCATCAATTCACCCCTCCACTTT
CDR3aa: CASSLRQGINSPLHF
d_gene: TRBD1
j_gene: TRBJ1-6
v_gene: TRBV27
abundance: -

CDR3nt: TGTGCCAGCAGCGGTAGTGCGGGACTAGCAAGGTATTTT
CDR3aa: CASSGSAGLARYF
d_gene: TRBD2
j_gene: TRBJ2-3
v_gene: TRBV9
abundance: -

CDR3nt: TGTGCCAGCTGCCTGGCAGGGCTCCAAGAGACCCAGTACTTC
CDR3aa: CASCLAGLQETQYF
d_gene: -
j_gene: TRBJ2-5
v_gene: TRBV6-6
abundance: few

CDR3nt: TGTGCCACCAGCCCCCAGGACCGGGGCGGGGAGCTGTTTTTT
CDR3aa: CATSPQDRGGELFF
d_gene: -
j_gene: TRBJ2-2
v_gene: TRBV15
abundance: -

CDR3nt: TGTGCCAGCAGCTTGGGCTTGGGACAGGGGGCCTACAATGAGCAGTTCTTC
CDR3aa: CASSLGLGQGAYNEQFF
d_gene: TRBD1
j_gene: TRBJ2-1
v_gene: TRBV5-8
abundance: -

CDR3nt: TGTGCCATCAGTGGTCAGGGGAGCACAGATACGCAGTATTTT
CDR3aa: CAISGQGSTDTQYF
d_gene: -
j_gene: TRBJ2-3
v_gene: TRBV10-3
abundance: -

CDR3nt: TGTGCCACCAGCAGAGATGTCAGGGGATCTGGAAACACCATATATTTT
CDR3aa: CATSRDVRGSGNTIYF
d_gene: -
j_gene: TRBJ1-3
v_gene: TRBV15
abundance: once

CDR3nt: TGCGCCAGCAGCTTTATCACGGGAGAAGGTTACGAGCAGTACTTC
CDR3aa: CASSFITGEGYEQYF
d_gene: -
j_gene: TRBJ2-7
v_gene: TRBV5-1
abundance: -

CDR3nt: TGCAGCGTTGCCCGGGCGGGGACAGGGGTGGAGGAGCAGTACTTC
CDR3aa: CSVARAGTGVEEQYF
d_gene: TRBD1
j_gene: TRBJ2-7
v_gene: TRBV29-1
abundance: -

CDR3nt: TGTGCCACCAGTGATTCCCGGGACACCCCTGAAAAACTGTTTTTT
CDR3aa: CATSDSRDTPEKLFF
d_gene: -
j_gene: TRBJ1-4
v_gene: TRBV24-1
abundance: few

CDR3nt: TGTGCCAGCAACCGGGACAATATAAACGAGCAGTACTTC
CDR3aa: CASNRDNINEQYF
d_gene: -
j_gene: TRBJ2-7
v_gene: TRBV2
abundance: few

CDR3nt: TGTGCCAGCAGTGAAGCGCTAACTGTTGACGGGGAGCTGTTTTTT
CDR3aa: CASSEALTVDGELFF
d_gene: -
j_gene: TRBJ2-2
v_gene: TRBV2
abundance: -

CDR3nt: TGCGCCAGCAGCTACCTAGCGGGGTCGACCTACGAGCAGTACTTC
CDR3aa: CASSYLAGSTYEQYF
d_gene: TRBD2
j_gene: TRBJ2-7
v_gene: TRBV5-1
abundance: once

CDR3nt: TGTGCCAGCAGCTTGGTTAGGGCTGGAGGGAAACTGTTTTTT
CDR3aa: CASSLVRAGGKLFF
d_gene: -
j_gene: TRBJ1-4
v_gene: TRBV5-5
abundance: -

CDR3nt: TGTGCCAGTAGTATAGATCGAGCGGGGGGGCGGAATGAGCAGTTCTTC
CDR3aa: CASSIDRAGGRNEQFF
d_gene: TRBD2
j_gene: TRBJ2-1
v_gene: TRBV19
abundance: -

CDR3nt: TGTGCCAGCAGCCCCCCCGTTAACACCGGGGAGCTGTTTTTT
CDR3aa: CASSPPVNTGELFF
d_gene: -
j_gene: TRBJ2-2
v_gene: TRBV4-2
abundance: few

CDR3nt: TGTGCCAGCAGCCGCAGACAGGGGGACGGGACCGGGGAGCTGTTTTTT
CDR3aa: CASSRRQGDGTGELFF
d_gene: TRBD1
j_gene: TRBJ2-2
v_gene: TRBV7-2
abundance: -

CDR3nt: TGTGCCAGCAGTGAAGATTGGACAGCCTACGAGCAGTACTTC
CDR3aa: CASSEDWTAYEQYF
d_gene: -
j_gene: TRBJ2-7
v_gene: TRBV6-1
abundance: -

CDR3nt: TGTGCCAGCAGTTGGGGACAGGGAGGGGAGCAGTACTTC
CDR3aa: CASSWGQGGEQYF
d_gene: TRBD1
j_gene: TRBJ2-7
v_gene: TRBV27
abundance: -

CDR3nt: TGTGCCAGCAGTTTGTTAGGGGCCGGCGGTAATGAAAAACTGTTTTTT
CDR3aa: CASSLLGAGGNEKLFF
d_gene: -
j_gene: TRBJ1-4
v_gene: TRBV27
abundance: once

CDR3nt: TGTGCCAGCAGCTTGGGACAGGGGGTCAATGAGCAGTTCTTC
CDR3aa: CASSLGQGVNEQFF
d_gene: TRBD1
j_gene: TRBJ2-1
v_gene: TRBV5-4
abundance: -

CDR3nt: TGCGCCAGCAGCTTGTTGTCGAACAGGGCCAAACTGTTTTTT
CDR3aa: CASSLLSNRAKLFF
d_gene: -
j_gene: TRBJ1-4
v_gene: TRBV5-1
abundance: -

CDR3nt: TGTGCCAGCAGTTACTCGGCAAAAAAGCGGTCCTACAATGAGCAGTTCTTC
CDR3aa: CASSYSAKKRSYNEQFF
d_gene: -
j_gene: TRBJ2-1
v_gene: TRBV6-2/TRBV6-3
abundance: once